One sample yielded the 27 T cell receptor beta chains listed below, sequenced in a study of blood T cells in healthy people across ages. A second roughly 7 to 12 cycle PCR used barcoded and J-beta primers. TCRdb passed the 5' RACE reads through MiXCR, listing each CDR3 protein once. The sample includes 910,000 or so distinct CDR3 sequences, roughly 47% of them seen just once. Material: blood. These receptors originate from a woman in her sixties or seventies in good health.

The chain combines TRBV28 with TRBJ2-7, with 8 bases aligning to TRBD2. Looked up from germline, CDR1 is MDHEN and CDR2 is SYDVKM. V was pared by 2 bases and J by 4 bases, with 4 bases of the junction left unmatched. The CDR3 is 14 amino acids. The CDR3 here is CASSLPGGRYEQYF. Written as DNA, the CDR3 is TGTGCCAGCAGTTTACCGGGGGGGAGGTACGAGCAGTACTTC.

This clonotype has more than one count but fewer than ten. V and J are TRBV28 and TRBJ2-4; D possibly corresponds to TRBD1 (5 bases). TRBJ2-5 matches the DNA end more closely, so the J call is doubtful. The CDR3 runs 13 residues. Per the germline V gene, CDR1 is MDHEN and CDR2 is SYDVKM. The CDR3 reads CASSLLQEETQYF. CDR3 DNA sequence: TGTGCCAGCAGTTTATTACAGGAAGAGACCCAGTACTTC.

The chain has TRBV28 and TRBJ2-1; TRBD2 matches at 9 bases. The germline V gene encodes CDR1 MDHEN and CDR2 SYDVKM. The CDR3 has 15 residues. V lost 5 bases and J lost 4; bases outside the gene matches: 6. The CDR3 sequence: CASSQRTSVYNEQFF. DNA of the CDR3: TGTGCCAGCAGTCAGCGGACTAGCGTTTACAATGAGCAGTTCTTC.

The V gene is TRBV9, the J gene TRBJ2-3; D remains ambiguous. The CDR3 extends over 14 amino acids. Per the germline V gene, CDR1 is SGDLS and CDR2 is YYNGEE. V gave up 6 bases and J gave up 0 bases, with 11 bases separating them. CDR3 in DNA: TGTGCCAGCAAAAGTGGATATAGCACAGATACGCAGTATTTT. It specifies CASKSGYSTDTQYF.

The chain couples TRBV6-1 to TRBJ2-2, with 7 bases fitting TRBD1. J lost 3 bases, V lost 6 bases, and 4 bases had no gene match. The germline V gene has CDR1 MNHNS and CDR2 SASEGT. The CDR3 is 14 residues long. CDR3 DNA sequence: TGTGCCAGCAGAAGGGGGCCGGACACCGGGGAGCTGTTTTTT. It translates to CASRRGPDTGELFF.

The rearrangement joins TRBV7-2 to TRBJ1-2, with D perhaps matching TRBD1 (5 bases). CDR1 SGHTA and CDR2 FQGNSA come from the germline V gene. This CDR3 region has 14 residues. V lost 1 base and J 8 bases, leaving 14 bases between the germline ends. CDR3 region: CASSLGTTRVGYTF. CDR3 in DNA: TGTGCCAGCAGCTTAGGGACAACAAGGGTCGGCTACACCTTC.

V gene TRBV20-1 combines with J gene TRBJ2-7, with D maybe TRBD2 (6 bases). The ends were cut back, 3 bases at V and 0 bases at J, with 15 bases in the middle. Germline values: CDR1 DFQATT, CDR2 SNEGSKA (reference sequence). The CDR3 sequence is 15 residues long. The CDR3: CSARARRDLSYEQYF. The CDR3 nucleotides read TGCAGTGCTAGGGCTCGGCGGGATCTCTCCTACGAGCAGTACTTC.

This clonotype has only one observation. The J gene is TRBJ2-7, the V gene TRBV6-5; 7 nucleotides align to TRBD1. V was clipped by 8 bases and J by 4 bases; unmatched bases: 8. Germline V gives CDR1 MNHEY, CDR2 SVGAGI. The CDR3 has 13 residues. The CDR3 sequence is CASRDSFSYEQYF. The CDR3 nucleotides read TGTGCCAGCCGGGACAGTTTCTCTTACGAGCAGTACTTC.

This clonotype was recorded a few times. V is TRBV6-6 and J is TRBJ2-3; 10 bases agree with TRBD1. With 8 bases clipped from V and 6 bases from J, the junction kept 11 bases outside the gene matches. Per germline, CDR1 MNHNY and CDR2 SVGAGI (reference sequence). This CDR3 contains 15 residues. This CDR3 is CASQPTGGFVDTQYF. For the CDR3, the DNA is TGTGCCAGCCAACCGACAGGGGGCTTTGTGGATACGCAGTATTTT.

This clonotype was seen a handful of times. The gene calls are TRBV20-1 and TRBJ2-7, with 12 bases matching TRBD2. The CDR3 extends over 14 amino acids. Germline V lookup: CDR1 DFQATT, CDR2 SNEGSKA (reference sequence). V gave up 2 bases and J gave up 4 bases; unmatched junction bases: 3. This CDR3 reads CSARLAGGGYEQYF. DNA for the CDR3: TGCAGTGCTAGACTAGCGGGAGGGGGTTACGAGCAGTACTTC.

This clonotype appeared a few times. The genes are TRBV27 and TRBJ1-2; the D is unclear. From germline, CDR1 is MNHEY and CDR2 SMNVEV (reference sequence). This CDR3 has 14 residues. The germline V and J ends were trimmed by 9 bases and 2 bases, with 16 bases remaining between them. The CDR3 bases are TGTGCCAGTAAAAGGACGGGAGGGAACTATGGCTACACCTTC. Its protein is CASKRTGGNYGYTF.

The chain is built from TRBV20-1 and TRBJ1-1, with D maybe TRBD1 (6 bases). CDR1 and CDR2 (germline): DFQATT, SNEGSKA (reference sequence). Between the trimmed V and J ends, which lost 8 bases and 10 bases, there was a span of 20 bases. The CDR3 is 12 amino acids. The CDR3 nucleotides read TGCAGTCCTCGGGGCCCCGGGACACGAGCTTTCTTT. This sequence encodes CSPRGPGTRAFF.

The sample holds one count of this clonotype. The rearrangement links TRBV5-1 to TRBJ2-7; TRBD2 agrees at 13 bases. Germline V gene data show CDR1 as SGHRS and CDR2 as YFSETQ. The V segment lost 4 bases and the J segment 6 bases; nucleotides outside the gene matches: 16. There are 18 residues in the CDR3. The chain's CDR3 is CASSPPSGTSGEGCEQYF. The CDR3, as DNA: TGCGCCAGCAGCCCCCCTTCGGGGACTAGCGGGGAGGGGTGCGAGCAGTACTTC.

The rearrangement uses TRBV4-3 and TRBJ2-5; 9 bases align to TRBD2. J was trimmed by 4 bases and V by 2 bases; bases with no gene match: 5. The V gene's germline CDR1 is LGHNA and CDR2 YSLEER. CDR3 length equals 15 residues. CDR3 in amino acids: CASSQSFSGRETQYF. As DNA, the CDR3 is TGCGCCAGCAGCCAATCCTTTAGCGGGAGAGAGACCCAGTACTTC.

The chain is built from TRBV11-2 and TRBJ2-7, with D tentatively TRBD1 (6 bases). CDR1 is SGHAT and CDR2 is FQNNGV in the germline V gene. The V end lost 2 bases, the J end lost 3 bases, and 14 bases lay between the germline ends. The CDR3 spans 15 residues. The CDR3 DNA sequence: TGTGCCAGCAGCTTACCCTCCACAGGGTTCTACGAGCAGTACTTC. Encoded protein: CASSLPSTGFYEQYF.

The CDR3 region is CSVGGVAPIGNEKLFF. The CDR3 DNA reads as TGCAGCGTTGGCGGAGTTGCTCCGATCGGGAATGAAAAACTGTTTTTT. V gene TRBV29-1 combines with J gene TRBJ1-4; D is unclear. The CDR3 loop spans 16 amino acids. CDR1 is SQVTM, CDR2 ANQGSEA, per germline. The V and J ends lost 4 bases and 5 bases respectively, with 20 bases between them. The variable domain in full, completed from reference TRBV29-1 and TRBJ1-4, reads SAVISQKPSRDICQRGTSLTIQCQVDSQVTMMFWYRQQPGQSLTLIATANQGSEATYESGFVIDKFPISRPNLTFSTLTVSNMSPEDSSIYLCSVGGVAPIGNEKLFFGSGTQLSVL.

V and J are TRBV10-3 and TRBJ2-4, with D possibly being TRBD1 or TRBD2 (5 bases each). Germline assignment: CDR1 ENHRY and CDR2 SYGVKD. This CDR3 region has 14 residues. V was pared by 11 bases and J by 3 bases, with 17 bases between. The CDR3 DNA reads as TGTGCCGCCTGGGACGGACGTTACAAAAACATTCAGTACTTC. It specifies CAAWDGRYKNIQYF.

This clonotype occurred many times. The J gene is TRBJ2-7, the V gene TRBV7-2; D remains unclear. This CDR3 region has 12 residues. The V gene lost 4 bases and the J gene lost 2 bases, with 6 bases spanning the gap. CDR1 is SGHTA, CDR2 FQGNSA, per germline. CDR3 DNA: TGTGCCAGCAGCTCCGAGACCTACGAGCAGTACTTC. It encodes CASSSETYEQYF.

This clonotype was observed a handful of times. The chain is built from TRBV4-3 and TRBJ2-7; D perhaps matches TRBD1 (6 bases). This CDR3 has 15 amino acids. CDR1 and CDR2 from the germline V gene are LGHNA and YSLEER. Trimming cost V 2 bases and J 4 bases, with 15 bases left between them. The CDR3 DNA reads as TGCGCCAGCAGCCAAAACCTGGGACAAACTTACGAGCAGTACTTC. Protein: CASSQNLGQTYEQYF.

This chain joins TRBV20-1 and TRBJ1-5; 10 bases map to TRBD1. J lost 6 bases, V lost 0 bases, and 8 bases had no gene match. CDR1 and CDR2 (germline): DFQATT, SNEGSKA (reference sequence). The CDR3 has 16 amino acids. CDR3 protein: CSARDGKTGGGQPQHF. The DNA for the CDR3 is TGCAGTGCTAGAGATGGGAAGACAGGGGGCGGTCAGCCCCAGCATTTT.

This clonotype was observed a few times. The chain combines TRBV7-6 with TRBJ2-1, with 7 bases matching TRBD2. Germline-derived CDR1 and CDR2 are SGHVS and FNYEAQ. With 2 bases clipped from V and 5 bases from J, the junction kept 12 bases outside the gene matches. This CDR3 comprises 17 residues. As DNA, the CDR3 is TGTGCCAGCAGCTTACGCGGGGGATCAGGAACTAACAATGAGCAGTTCTTC. It translates to CASSLRGGSGTNNEQFF.

The V gene is TRBV4-1, the J gene TRBJ1-1; maybe TRBD1 (5 bases). This CDR3 is built from 15 residues. V dropped 3 bases and J dropped 2 bases, with 13 bases sitting between them. CDR1 is MGHRA, CDR2 YSYEKL, per germline. The CDR3 sequence: CASSHAGGSNTEAFF. The CDR3 coding sequence is TGCGCCAGCAGCCACGCCGGGGGATCAAACACTGAAGCTTTCTTT.

The rearrangement joins TRBV13 to TRBJ2-5, with 11 bases lining up with TRBD2. Looked up from germline, CDR1 is PRHDT and CDR2 is FYEKMQ (reference sequence). With V trimmed by 5 bases and J by 3 bases, 2 bases remained unmatched. CDR3 size: 14 residues. The CDR3 DNA sequence: TGTGCCAGCAGCACGGGACTAGCGGAAGAGACCCAGTACTTC. The encoded protein is CASSTGLAEETQYF.

This chain links TRBV24-1 with TRBJ2-6; D unresolved. The CDR3 sequence is 16 residues long. CDR1 is KGHDR, CDR2 SFDVKD, per germline. With 0 bases removed from V and 0 bases from J, the gap between germline ends came to 5 bases. The CDR3 is CATSDLSSSGANVLTF. CDR3 sequence (DNA): TGTGCCACCAGTGATTTGTCTAGCTCTGGGGCCAACGTCCTGACTTTC.

This clonotype came up once. The CDR3 DNA reads as TGTGCCAGCAAGACAAGGACTAGCGGGCCAAGGAACAATGAGCAGTTCTTC. It encodes CASKTRTSGPRNNEQFF. This chain connects TRBV6-2 or TRBV6-3 to TRBJ2-1; TRBD2 agrees at 11 bases. The V gene's germline CDR1 is MNHEY and CDR2 SVGEGT. This CDR3 has 17 amino acids. V shed 7 bases and J 5 bases; nucleotides not matched to a gene: 13.

The J gene is TRBJ2-7, the V gene TRBV10-3; 10 nucleotides align to TRBD1. There are 15 residues in the CDR3. Per the germline V gene, CDR1 is ENHRY and CDR2 is SYGVKD. The V gene end was trimmed by 4 bases and the J gene end by 4 bases; junction bases not matched to a gene: 7. CDR3 sequence (DNA): TGTGCCATCAGTGGCTGGGGACAGGGGTTATACGAGCAGTACTTC. Translating it yields CAISGWGQGLYEQYF.

About this clonotype itself: A read error may account for a junction end that differs from germline. The chain joins TRBV7-2 to TRBJ2-2, with D tentatively TRBD1 (6 bases). In germline, CDR1 is SGHTA, CDR2 FQGNSA. The CDR3 is 14 amino acids. CDR3 amino acids: CASSFNRETEELFF. The CDR3 nucleotides are TGTGCCAGCAGCTTTAACAGGGAGACCGAGGAGCTGTTTTTT.